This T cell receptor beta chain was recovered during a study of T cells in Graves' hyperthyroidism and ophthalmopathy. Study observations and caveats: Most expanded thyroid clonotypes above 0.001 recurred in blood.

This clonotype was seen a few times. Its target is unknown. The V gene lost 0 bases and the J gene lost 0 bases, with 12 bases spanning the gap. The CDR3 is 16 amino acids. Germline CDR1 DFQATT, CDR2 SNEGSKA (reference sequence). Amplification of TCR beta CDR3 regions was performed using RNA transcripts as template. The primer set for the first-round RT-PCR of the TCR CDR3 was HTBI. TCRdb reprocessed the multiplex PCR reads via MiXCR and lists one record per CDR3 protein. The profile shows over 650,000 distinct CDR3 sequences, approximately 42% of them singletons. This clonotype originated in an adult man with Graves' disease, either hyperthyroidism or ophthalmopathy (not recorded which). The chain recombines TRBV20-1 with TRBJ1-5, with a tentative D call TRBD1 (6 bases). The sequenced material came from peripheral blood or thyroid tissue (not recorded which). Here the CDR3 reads CSARDRGRYSNQPQHF. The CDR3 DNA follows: TGCAGTGCTAGAGACAGGGGCCGTTATAGCAATCAGCCCCAGCATTTT.